Listed below are T cell receptor beta chains from one sample, sequenced in a study of beta chain features in type 1 diabetes. Repertoires were generated with immunoSEQ multiplex PCR, while TCRdb's copy carries only in-frame clones and drops some. The data show 38,000 or so clones, 64% seen once. Material for sequencing was Tregs from blood. These receptors all come from a woman in her 30s in good health. Both conserved end residues are part of each CDR3. Fields, in order: J gene, clone size, V gene, CDR3 length, D gene, CDR3 protein, CDR3 DNA. The D gene is left open where the match is weak. Some rows have no size entry. The others give once, few or many, or a class for an expanded clone.

TRBJ1-1,few,TRBV4-2,17,TRBD1,CASSQVGTAYMNTEAFF,TGTGCCAGCAGCCAAGTAGGGACAGCTTACATGAACACTGAAGCTTTCTTT
TRBJ2-1,-,TRBV4-2,17,TRBD1,CASSQEPGLRGLTEQFF,TGTGCCAGCAGCCAAGAACCTGGCTTGAGGGGGCTGACTGAGCAGTTCTTC
TRBJ1-2,-,TRBV7-6,13,-,CASSLQGYGGYTF,TGTGCCAGCAGCTTGCAGGGTTACGGTGGCTACACCTTC
TRBJ2-5,-,TRBV4-1,16,TRBD2,CASSTGTSGRGETQYF,TGCGCCAGCAGCACCGGGACTAGCGGGAGGGGAGAGACCCAGTACTTC
TRBJ2-1,-,TRBV28,15,TRBD2,CASSRGLAPPNEQFF,TGTGCCAGCAGCCGTGGACTAGCGCCCCCCAATGAGCAGTTCTTC
TRBJ2-2,-,TRBV30,13,-,CAWSGFGTGELFF,TGTGCCTGGAGTGGTTTCGGTACCGGGGAGCTGTTTTTT
TRBJ2-7,-,TRBV9,14,TRBD1,CASSVRDRDYEQYF,TGTGCCAGCAGCGTACGGGACAGGGACTACGAGCAGTACTTC
TRBJ2-3,few,TRBV6-6,15,TRBD2,CASRPVAGEVNTQYF,TGTGCCAGCAGGCCCGTGGCGGGAGAGGTGAATACGCAGTATTTT
TRBJ2-3,-,TRBV4-1,16,TRBD2,CASSQELGGWTDTQYF,TGCGCCAGCAGCCAAGAACTGGGGGGGTGGACAGATACGCAGTATTTT
TRBJ2-1,-,TRBV7-8,16,-,CASSRPTRGPYNEQFF,TGTGCCAGCAGCAGACCGACCAGAGGGCCTTACAATGAGCAGTTCTTC
TRBJ2-3,-,TRBV10-3,13,-,CAISAQGTDTQYF,TGTGCCATCAGTGCACAGGGAACAGATACGCAGTATTTT
TRBJ2-1,-,TRBV28,13,-,CASSLGHFNEQFF,TGTGCCAGCAGTTTGGGACATTTCAATGAGCAGTTCTTC
TRBJ1-5,-,TRBV2,16,TRBD1,CASSGTGTWSNQPQHF,TGTGCCAGCAGTGGGACAGGGACGTGGAGCAATCAGCCCCAGCATTTT
TRBJ1-3,-,TRBV7-9,15,-,CASSLGFRAGNTIYF,TGTGCCAGCAGCTTAGGTTTCAGGGCTGGAAACACCATATATTTT
TRBJ2-1,few,TRBV30,15,TRBD1,CAWSKKRQGGNEQFF,TGTGCCTGGAGCAAAAAGAGACAGGGCGGGAATGAGCAGTTCTTC
TRBJ2-1,-,TRBV10-3,16,-,CAISEPATRYSHEQFF,TGTGCCATCAGTGAGCCGGCAACGCGGTACTCCCATGAGCAGTTCTTC
TRBJ2-5,-,TRBV6-5,14,-,CASSYSTGSETQYF,TGTGCCAGCAGTTACTCTACCGGGAGTGAAACCCAGTACTTC
TRBJ1-5,few,TRBV2,14,-,CASRGTAYDQPQHF,TGTGCCAGCAGGGGCACGGCTTACGATCAGCCCCAGCATTTT
TRBJ2-1,-,TRBV7-2,15,TRBD1,CASSFRDRSYNEQFF,TGTGCCAGCAGCTTTAGGGACAGGTCCTACAATGAGCAGTTCTTC
TRBJ2-2,-,TRBV13,15,TRBD1,CASSSGTGATGELFF,TGTGCCAGCAGCTCCGGGACAGGGGCCACCGGGGAGCTGTTTTTT
TRBJ1-5,-,TRBV10-3,14,-,CAISAQGQRQPQHF,TGTGCCATCAGTGCACAGGGCCAGCGGCAGCCCCAGCATTTT
TRBJ1-5,few,TRBV5-1,14,-,CASSLGDRNQPQHF,TGCGCCAGCAGCTTGGGAGATAGAAATCAGCCCCAGCATTTT
TRBJ2-3,-,TRBV7-2,14,-,CASSPTAGTDTQYF,TGTGCCAGCAGCCCGACAGCGGGTACAGATACGCAGTATTTT
TRBJ2-5,-,TRBV5-1,13,TRBD1,CASSGQGGQTQYF,TGCGCCAGCAGCGGACAGGGGGGTCAGACCCAGTACTTC
TRBJ2-7,-,TRBV7-2,15,TRBD2,CASSLDVTSGYEQYF,TGTGCCAGCAGCTTAGATGTTACTAGCGGGTACGAGCAGTACTTC
TRBJ2-7,-,TRBV19,17,TRBD1,CASSIDNVGQSPYEQYF,TGTGCCAGTAGTATAGATAACGTGGGACAGAGTCCCTACGAGCAGTACTTC
TRBJ2-7,-,TRBV15,15,-,CATSRDFGRTYEQYF,TGTGCCACCAGCAGAGATTTTGGGCGAACCTACGAGCAGTACTTC
TRBJ2-2,-,TRBV10-3,11,-,CATQGTGELFF,TGTGCCACCCAGGGCACCGGGGAGCTGTTTTTT
TRBJ2-6,-,TRBV12-5,12,-,CASSSGANVLTF,TGTGCTAGTTCTTCTGGGGCCAACGTCCTGACTTTC
TRBJ2-1,few,TRBV7-2,15,-,CASSPRGAYYNEQFF,TGTGCCAGCAGCCCCCGGGGAGCCTACTACAATGAGCAGTTCTTC
TRBJ2-1,-,TRBV7-3,15,TRBD2,CASSAGLAGANEQFF,TGTGCCAGCAGCGCGGGACTAGCGGGAGCCAATGAGCAGTTCTTC
TRBJ2-1,-,TRBV27,14,-,CASSAYGDYNEQFF,TGTGCCAGCAGCGCCTACGGGGACTACAATGAGCAGTTCTTC
TRBJ2-3,-,TRBV27,15,TRBD1,CASSPRGLSTDTQYF,TGTGCCAGCAGCCCCAGGGGGCTGAGCACAGATACGCAGTATTTT